Listed here are 10 T cell receptor beta chains from one sample, sequenced in a study of blood T cell repertoires in COVID-19. The table came from immunoSEQ multiplex PCR; TCRdb's copy has only in-frame clones and leaves some out. The sample yields approximately 300,000 clones, approximately 86% seen once. Specimen: PBMCs or T cells enriched from blood (not recorded which). The receptors derive from a woman aged 18-30 years who had recovered from COVID-19.

The chain recombines TRBV2 with TRBJ1-4, with 7 bases that match TRBD1. This CDR3 spans 14 amino acids. Germline CDR1 and CDR2: SNHLY and FYNNEI. V shed 7 bases, J shed 0 bases, and the junction held 2 bases outside the gene matches. For the CDR3, the DNA is TGTGCCAGCAAGGGACAGTCAACTAATGAAAAACTGTTTTTT. This codes for CASKGQSTNEKLFF.

This clone has a handful of counts. The chain links TRBV7-2 to TRBJ2-7; 8 bases match TRBD2. Germline CDR1 reads SGHTA; CDR2 reads FQGNSA. Trimming removed 5 bases from V and 7 bases from J; junction bases left unmatched: 4. CDR3 size: 12 residues. CDR3 bases: TGTGCCAGCAGCAGGATAGCGGGAGAGCAGTACTTC. Translated, it gives CASSRIAGEQYF. Using reference TRBV7-2 and TRBJ2-7 for the parts outside the CDR3, the full variable domain is GAGVSQSPSNKVTEKGKDVELRCDPISGHTALYWYRQSLGQGLEFLIYFQGNSAPDKSGLPSDRFSAERTGGSVSTLTIQRTQQEDSAVYLCASSRIAGEQYFGPGTRLTVT.

The CDR3 DNA sequence: TGTGCCAGCAGCTTAGTTGGGGTCGGCGGGGGAAACATTCAGTACTTC. Protein sequence: CASSLVGVGGGNIQYF. The chain has TRBV11-2 and TRBJ2-4; 7 nucleotides line up with TRBD2. V was clipped by 1 base and J by 6 bases; unmatched bases: 9. Looked up from germline, CDR1 is SGHAT and CDR2 is FQNNGV. The CDR3 covers 16 residues.

The chain joins TRBV15 to TRBJ1-2; TRBD1 matches at 7 bases. The CDR3 has 14 amino acids. J gave up 7 bases and V 4 bases, and 9 bases lay outside the gene matches. Germline values: CDR1 LNHNV, CDR2 YYDKDF (reference sequence). Here the CDR3 reads CATSIRQGTFGYTF. The CDR3 DNA follows: TGTGCCACCAGCATACGACAGGGTACATTTGGCTACACCTTC. Supplemented by reference TRBV15 and TRBJ1-2, the full variable domain reads DAMVIQNPRYQVTQFGKPVTLSCSQTLNHNVMYWYQQKSSQAPKLLFHYYDKDFNNEADTPDNFQSRRPNTSFCFLDIRSPGLGDTAMYLCATSIRQGTFGYTFGSGTRLTVV.

This clone has just one count. J is TRBJ2-2 and V is TRBV4-1, with 8 bases lining up with TRBD1. Germline CDR1 MGHRA, CDR2 YSYEKL. The J segment lost 6 bases and the V segment lost 6 bases, leaving 12 bases of the junction unmatched. This CDR3 contains 16 residues. The CDR3: CASSREPDRDSGELFF. In DNA form, the CDR3 reads TGCGCCAGCAGTCGAGAGCCGGACAGGGATTCCGGGGAGCTGTTTTTT.

The chain links TRBV24-1 to TRBJ2-2; D is uncertain. Trimming took off 4 bases at V and 4 bases at J, with 15 bases between the two ends. The CDR3 has 16 amino acids. The germline V gene has CDR1 KGHDR and CDR2 SFDVKD. Here the CDR3 DNA reads TGTGCCACCAGTGACCCCCGGTCTTCTATCACCGGGGAGCTGTTTTTT. This translates into CATSDPRSSITGELFF.

The rearrangement joins TRBV15 to TRBJ2-7; D ambiguous. This CDR3 is 15 amino acids long. V was pared by 0 bases and J by 1 base, with 10 bases between. Per germline, CDR1 LNHNV and CDR2 YYDKDF (reference sequence). The CDR3 coding sequence is TGTGCCACCAGCAGAGAGTCGCACGGGTCCTACGAGCAGTACTTC. Translated, it gives CATSRESHGSYEQYF. Together with reference TRBV15 and TRBJ2-7, the CDR3 gives the full variable domain: DAMVIQNPRYQVTQFGKPVTLSCSQTLNHNVMYWYQQKSSQAPKLLFHYYDKDFNNEADTPDNFQSRRPNTSFCFLDIRSPGLGDTAMYLCATSRESHGSYEQYFGPGTRLTVT.

The chain is built from TRBV27 and TRBJ1-5; D possibly corresponds to TRBD1 (5 bases). Germline CDR1 is MNHEY and CDR2 is SMNVEV (reference sequence). This CDR3 is built from 17 residues. V lost 2 bases, J lost 2 bases, and 16 bases lay in between. CDR3 DNA: TGTGCCAGCAGTTTAGTTCCCAGGGTTACGGGCAATCAGCCCCAGCATTTT. It specifies CASSLVPRVTGNQPQHF.

CDR3 sequence reads: CASSYNRGSSYNEQFF. The CDR3 nucleotides read TGTGCCAGCAGCTACAACAGGGGGAGCTCCTACAATGAGCAGTTCTTC. The rearrangement links TRBV7-2 to TRBJ2-1, with 8 bases identical to TRBD1. The CDR3 has 16 amino acids. Germline V gene sequence: CDR1 SGHTA, CDR2 FQGNSA. The V segment lost 4 bases and the J segment 0 bases; nucleotides outside the gene matches: 5.

In this sample, this clone turned up once. The chain uses TRBV11-3 and TRBJ2-7; D is undetermined. The V end lost 2 bases, the J end lost 2 bases, and 4 bases lay between the germline ends. CDR1 SGHNT and CDR2 YENEEA come from the germline V gene. The CDR3 covers 12 residues. CDR3 in amino acids: CASSLLPYEQYF. Written as DNA, the CDR3 is TGTGCCAGCAGCTTACTCCCCTACGAGCAGTACTTC.